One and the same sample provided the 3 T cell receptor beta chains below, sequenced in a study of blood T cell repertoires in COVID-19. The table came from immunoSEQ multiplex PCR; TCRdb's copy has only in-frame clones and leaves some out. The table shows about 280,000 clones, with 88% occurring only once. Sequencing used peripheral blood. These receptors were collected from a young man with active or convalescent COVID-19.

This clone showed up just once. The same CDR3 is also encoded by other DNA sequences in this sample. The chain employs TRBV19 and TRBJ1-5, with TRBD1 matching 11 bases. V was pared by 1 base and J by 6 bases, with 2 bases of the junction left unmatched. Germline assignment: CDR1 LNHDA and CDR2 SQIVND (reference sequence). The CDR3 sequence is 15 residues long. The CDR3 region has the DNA TGTGCCAGTAGTATAGGGACAGGGGGCGGTCAGCCCCAGCATTTT. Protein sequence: CASSIGTGGGQPQHF.

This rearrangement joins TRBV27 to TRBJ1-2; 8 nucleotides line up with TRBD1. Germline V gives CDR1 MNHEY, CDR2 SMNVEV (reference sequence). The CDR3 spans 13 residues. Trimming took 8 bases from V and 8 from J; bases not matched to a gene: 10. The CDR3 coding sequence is TGTGCCAGCGCCCTCAACAGGGGGGAGGGCTACACCTTC. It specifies CASALNRGEGYTF.

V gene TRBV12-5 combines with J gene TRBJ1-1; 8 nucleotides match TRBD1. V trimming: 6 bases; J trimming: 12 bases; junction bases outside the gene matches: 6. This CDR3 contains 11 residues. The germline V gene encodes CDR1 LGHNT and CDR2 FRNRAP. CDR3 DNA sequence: TGTGCTAGTGGCGACAGGGGAAAGCCTTTCTTT. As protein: CASGDRGKPFF.